The present TCR beta chain was sequenced within a study of response to subunit inactivated influenza vaccine (dated by TCRdb to 2017 to 2018). Background on the whole study: To follow how T cells responded to a trivalent subunit inactivated influenza vaccine, the researchers relied on deep quantitative profiling of the T cell receptor repertoire.

To prepare the library, RT-PCR was applied. The sequencing machine was an Illumina HiSeq 2500. TCRdb itself trimmed the public reads at Q25 with fastp, ran MiXCR and retained productive beta chains. Records with the same CDR3 protein are collapsed into one entry carrying the most frequent genes and DNA. Recorded for this sample are under 950,000 distinct CDR3 sequences; less than 25% of them occurred a single time. The leading ten clones occupy roughly a tenth of the sample. Study-wide conclusions, independent of this receptor: The authors suggested that each seasonal influenza vaccination may recruit only a limited number of new T cells.

In the case of this clonotype: Its antigen is currently not known. Base qualities are not at hand, and no much larger clone is one base apart.

This TCR derives from a middle-aged man who received an inactivated influenza vaccine. Donor details come from another sample of the same person, matched by shared clones. The specimen comprised PBMCs from blood, sampled roughly 5 days after vaccination.

The nucleotide sequence reads TGTGCCAGCAGGCGCCCAGGTGCAGATACGCAGTATTTT. Translated, this gives CASRRPGADTQYF. Recombination connected TRBV11-2 to TRBJ2-3; no D gene can be assigned with confidence. The CDR3 covers 13 residues, taking in both the cysteine and the phenylalanine. The sequence is cut down to CDR3 DNA, 39 bases in frame from base 1. CDR1 and CDR2, per the germline V gene, are SGHAT and FQNNGV. The junction carries 11 bases between V and J, which are trimmed by 6 bases and 4 bases respectively.